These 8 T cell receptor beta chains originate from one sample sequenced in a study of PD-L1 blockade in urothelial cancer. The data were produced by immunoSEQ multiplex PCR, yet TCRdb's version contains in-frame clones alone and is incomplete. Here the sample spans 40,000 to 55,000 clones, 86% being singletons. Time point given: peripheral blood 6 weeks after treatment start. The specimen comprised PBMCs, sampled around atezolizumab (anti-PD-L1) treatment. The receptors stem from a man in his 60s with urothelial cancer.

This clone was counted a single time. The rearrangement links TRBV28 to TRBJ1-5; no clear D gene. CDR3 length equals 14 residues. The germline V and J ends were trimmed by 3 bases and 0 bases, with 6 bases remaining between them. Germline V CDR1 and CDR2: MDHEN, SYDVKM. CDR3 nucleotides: TGTGCCAGCAGTTTCTCAGTTAGCAATCAGCCCCAGCATTTT. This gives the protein CASSFSVSNQPQHF.

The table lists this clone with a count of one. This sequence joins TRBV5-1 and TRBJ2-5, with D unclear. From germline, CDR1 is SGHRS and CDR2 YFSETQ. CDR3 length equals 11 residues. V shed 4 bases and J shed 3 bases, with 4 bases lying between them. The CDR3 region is CASSVKETQYF. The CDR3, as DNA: TGCGCCAGCAGCGTTAAAGAGACCCAGTACTTC.

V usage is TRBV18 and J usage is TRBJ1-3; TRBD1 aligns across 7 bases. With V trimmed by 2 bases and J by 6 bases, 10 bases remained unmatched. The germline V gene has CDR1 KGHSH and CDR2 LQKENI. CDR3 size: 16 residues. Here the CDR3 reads CASSPNGTAGSNTIYF. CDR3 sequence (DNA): TGTGCCAGCTCACCAAATGGGACAGCAGGATCAAACACCATATATTTT.

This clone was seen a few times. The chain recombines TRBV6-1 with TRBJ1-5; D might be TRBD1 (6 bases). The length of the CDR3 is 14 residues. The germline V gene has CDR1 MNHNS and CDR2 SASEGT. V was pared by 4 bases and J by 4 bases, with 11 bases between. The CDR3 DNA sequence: TGTGCCAGCAGTGCAACACAGGGAAATCAGCCCCAGCATTTT. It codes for CASSATQGNQPQHF.

The CDR3 here is CAWSEQTLANYGYTF. The CDR3, as DNA: TGTGCCTGGAGTGAGCAGACACTAGCTAACTATGGCTACACCTTC. This sequence joins TRBV30 and TRBJ1-2; D unresolved. The germline V gene has CDR1 GTSNPN and CDR2 SVGIG (reference sequence). CDR3 length: 15 amino acids. The germline V and J ends were trimmed by 1 base and 0 bases, with 12 bases remaining between them.

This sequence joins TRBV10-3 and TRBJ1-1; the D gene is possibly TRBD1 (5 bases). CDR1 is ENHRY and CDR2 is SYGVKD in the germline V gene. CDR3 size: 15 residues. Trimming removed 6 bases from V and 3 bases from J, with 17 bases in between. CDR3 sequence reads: CAIRAGAGRDTEAFF. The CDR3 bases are TGTGCCATCAGGGCCGGGGCAGGGAGGGACACTGAAGCTTTCTTT.

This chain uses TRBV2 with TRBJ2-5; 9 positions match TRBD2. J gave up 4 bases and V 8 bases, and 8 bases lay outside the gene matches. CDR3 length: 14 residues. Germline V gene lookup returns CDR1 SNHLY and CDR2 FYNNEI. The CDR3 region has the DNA TGTGCCAGCCCCGGCGGGGGGGGGCGAGAGACCCAGTACTTC. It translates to CASPGGGGRETQYF.

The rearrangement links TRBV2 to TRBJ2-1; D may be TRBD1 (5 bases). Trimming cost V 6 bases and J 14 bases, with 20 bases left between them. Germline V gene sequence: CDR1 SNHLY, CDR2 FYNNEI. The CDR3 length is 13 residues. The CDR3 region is CASSDSLGSDEFF. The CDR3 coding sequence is TGTGCCAGCAGCGACAGTCTTGGGTCCGACGAGTTCTTC.